The T cell receptor beta chain under discussion was sequenced for a study of blood T cell repertoires in COVID-19. On the study more broadly: Acute-phase and convalescent COVID-19 samples originated in the United States, Italy and Spain. PBMCs, B-cell-depleted T cells, or T cells were the source of the cDNA or gDNA that made up the material.

With 1 base removed from V and 5 bases from J, the gap between germline ends came to 9 bases. This CDR3 is 14 amino acids long. Germline V gives CDR1 MNHNS, CDR2 SASEGT. This clone occurred once. In the original processing: Quantification of nucleated cells was approximated via reference gene primer amplification. Sequencing was performed with immunoSEQ multiplex PCR; in TCRdb, only in-frame clones are kept and a portion is missing. From that table come the V and J calls and clone size; the DNA was used to work out D and trimming. The sample lists 60,000 or so clones; about 85% were seen once. The receptor's source is a woman of 80 years or more with acute or convalescent COVID-19. Sequenced: peripheral blood. The chain carries TRBV6-1 and TRBJ1-5, with D maybe TRBD1 (5 bases). The CDR3 DNA is TGTGCCAGCAGTGAAGGACAGTTGGATCAGCCCCAGCATTTT. Its protein product is CASSEGQLDQPQHF.